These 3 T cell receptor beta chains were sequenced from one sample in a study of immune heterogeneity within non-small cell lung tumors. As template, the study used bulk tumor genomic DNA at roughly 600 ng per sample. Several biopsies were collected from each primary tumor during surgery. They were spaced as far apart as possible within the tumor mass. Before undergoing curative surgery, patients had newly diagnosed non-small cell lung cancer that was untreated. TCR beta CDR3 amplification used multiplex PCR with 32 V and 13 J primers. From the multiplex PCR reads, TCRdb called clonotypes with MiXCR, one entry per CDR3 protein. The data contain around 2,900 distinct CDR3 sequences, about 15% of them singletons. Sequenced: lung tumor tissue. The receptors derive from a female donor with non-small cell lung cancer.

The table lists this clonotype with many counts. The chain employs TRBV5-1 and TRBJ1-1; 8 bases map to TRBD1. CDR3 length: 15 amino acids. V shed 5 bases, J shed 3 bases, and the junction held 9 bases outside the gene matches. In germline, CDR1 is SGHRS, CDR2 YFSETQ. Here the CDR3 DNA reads TGCGCCAGCAGTTTTGCAGGGGGCAGTCACACTGAAGCTTTCTTT. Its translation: CASSFAGGSHTEAFF.

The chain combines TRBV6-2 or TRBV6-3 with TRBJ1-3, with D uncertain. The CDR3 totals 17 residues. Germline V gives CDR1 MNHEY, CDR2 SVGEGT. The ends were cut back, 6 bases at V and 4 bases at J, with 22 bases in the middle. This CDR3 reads CASRPTTRLGSGNTIYF. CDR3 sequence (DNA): TGTGCCAGCAGGCCCACTACTCGTCTGGGCTCCGGAAACACCATATATTTT.

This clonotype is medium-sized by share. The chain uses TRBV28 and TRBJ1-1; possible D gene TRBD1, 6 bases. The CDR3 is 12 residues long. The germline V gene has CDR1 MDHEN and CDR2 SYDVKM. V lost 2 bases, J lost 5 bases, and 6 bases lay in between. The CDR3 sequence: CASSLQGTEAFF. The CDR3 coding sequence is TGTGCCAGCAGTTTACAGGGGACTGAAGCTTTCTTT.